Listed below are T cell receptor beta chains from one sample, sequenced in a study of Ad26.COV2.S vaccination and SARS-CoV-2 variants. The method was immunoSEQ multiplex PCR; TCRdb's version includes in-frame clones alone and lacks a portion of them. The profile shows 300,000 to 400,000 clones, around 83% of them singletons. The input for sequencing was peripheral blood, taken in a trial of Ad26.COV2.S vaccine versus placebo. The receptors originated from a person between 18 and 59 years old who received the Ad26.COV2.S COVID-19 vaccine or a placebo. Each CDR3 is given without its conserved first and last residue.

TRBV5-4,ASSSEKRGNTEAF
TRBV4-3,ASSQTGEYEQY
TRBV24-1,ATSARSNTGELF
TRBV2,ASSVNLSNEQF
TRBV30,AWDIGTGRHYGYT
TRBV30,AWRLQGPYGYT
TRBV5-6,ASSLDVAGYTGELF
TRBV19,ASSRKRLTERDTQY
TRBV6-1,ASSEVPAGELF
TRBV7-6,ASSPDRLSYEQY
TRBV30,AWGKGRGDRDEQF
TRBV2,ASSPRQGTGEAF
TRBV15,ATSRDPGRVYEQY
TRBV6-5,ASSRTGWNTDTQY
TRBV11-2,ASSLGTNVYEQY
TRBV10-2,ASSRDSVYEQY
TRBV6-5,ASSTGVSTEAF
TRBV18,ASSPLGVSYNEQF
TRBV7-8,ASSSQGPWRGGRVGELF
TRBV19,ASSRGDEQF
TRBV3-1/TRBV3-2,ASSYRTGGQETQY
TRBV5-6,ASSPDRGPYGYT
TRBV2,ASSERGTSSYNEQF
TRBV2,ASSPDLLEAF
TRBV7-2,ASSLTGGETQY
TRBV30,AWSADRGQGGYT
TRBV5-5,ASSLATGNDYGYT